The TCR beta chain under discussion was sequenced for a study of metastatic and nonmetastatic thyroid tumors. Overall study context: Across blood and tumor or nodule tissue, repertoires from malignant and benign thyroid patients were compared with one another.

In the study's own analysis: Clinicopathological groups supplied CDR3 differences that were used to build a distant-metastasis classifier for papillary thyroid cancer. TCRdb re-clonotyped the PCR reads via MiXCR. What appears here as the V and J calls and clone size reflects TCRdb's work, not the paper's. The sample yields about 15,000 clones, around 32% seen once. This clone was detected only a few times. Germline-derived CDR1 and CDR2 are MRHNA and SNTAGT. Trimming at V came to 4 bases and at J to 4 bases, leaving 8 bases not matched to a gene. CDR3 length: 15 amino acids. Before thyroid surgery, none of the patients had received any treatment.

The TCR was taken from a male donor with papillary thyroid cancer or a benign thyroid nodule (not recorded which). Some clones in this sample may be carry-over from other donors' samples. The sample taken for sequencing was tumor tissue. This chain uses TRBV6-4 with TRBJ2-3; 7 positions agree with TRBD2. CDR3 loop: CASSAASGTSDTQYF. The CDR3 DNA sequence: TGTGCCAGCAGTGCGGCCAGCGGGACGTCAGATACGCAGTATTTT.